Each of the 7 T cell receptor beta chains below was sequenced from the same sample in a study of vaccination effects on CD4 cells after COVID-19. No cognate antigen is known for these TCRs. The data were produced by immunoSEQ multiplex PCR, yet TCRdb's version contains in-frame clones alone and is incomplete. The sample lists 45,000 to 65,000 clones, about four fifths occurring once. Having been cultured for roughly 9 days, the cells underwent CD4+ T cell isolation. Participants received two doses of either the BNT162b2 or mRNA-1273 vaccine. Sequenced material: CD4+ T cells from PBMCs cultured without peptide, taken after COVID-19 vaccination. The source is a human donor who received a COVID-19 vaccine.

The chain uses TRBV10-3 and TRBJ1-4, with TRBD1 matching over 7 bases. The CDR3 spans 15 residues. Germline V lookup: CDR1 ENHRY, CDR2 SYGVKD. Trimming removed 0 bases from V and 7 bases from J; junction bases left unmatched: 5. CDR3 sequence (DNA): TGTGCCATCAGTGAGTCGCGGAGACAGGGTGAAAAACTGTTTTTT. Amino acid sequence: CAISESRRQGEKLFF.

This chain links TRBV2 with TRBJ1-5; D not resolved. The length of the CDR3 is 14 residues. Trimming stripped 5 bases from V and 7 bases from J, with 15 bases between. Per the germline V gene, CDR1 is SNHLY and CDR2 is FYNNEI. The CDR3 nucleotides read TGTGCCAGCAGTCCCGACGCCACCAACCAGCCCCAGCATTTT. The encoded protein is CASSPDATNQPQHF. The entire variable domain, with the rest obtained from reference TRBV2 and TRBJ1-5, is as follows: EPEVTQTPSHQVTQMGQEVILRCVPISNHLYFYWYRQILGQKVEFLVSFYNNEISEKSEIFDDQFSVERPDGSNFTLKIRSTKLEDSAMYFCASSPDATNQPQHFGDGTRLSIL.

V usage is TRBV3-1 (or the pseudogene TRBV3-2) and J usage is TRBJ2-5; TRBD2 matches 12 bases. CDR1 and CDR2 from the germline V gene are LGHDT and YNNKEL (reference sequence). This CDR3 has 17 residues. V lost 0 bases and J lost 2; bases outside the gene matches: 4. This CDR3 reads CASSQDRLAGVQETQYF. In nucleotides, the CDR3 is TGTGCCAGCAGCCAAGATAGACTAGCGGGGGTACAAGAGACCCAGTACTTC.

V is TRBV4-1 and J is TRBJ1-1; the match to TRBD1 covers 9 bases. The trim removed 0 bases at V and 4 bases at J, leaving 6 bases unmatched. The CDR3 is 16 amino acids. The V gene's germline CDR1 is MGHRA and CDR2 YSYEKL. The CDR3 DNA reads TGCGCCAGCAGCCAAGAGGGGACAGGGAGATCCACTGAAGCTTTCTTT. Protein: CASSQEGTGRSTEAFF.

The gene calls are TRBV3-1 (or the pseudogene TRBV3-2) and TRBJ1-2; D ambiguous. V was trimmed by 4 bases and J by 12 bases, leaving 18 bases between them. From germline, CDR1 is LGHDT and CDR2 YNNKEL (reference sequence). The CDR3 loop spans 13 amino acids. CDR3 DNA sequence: TGTGCCAGCAGCCCAACCGATACGGGCCCGCACACCTTC. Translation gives CASSPTDTGPHTF.

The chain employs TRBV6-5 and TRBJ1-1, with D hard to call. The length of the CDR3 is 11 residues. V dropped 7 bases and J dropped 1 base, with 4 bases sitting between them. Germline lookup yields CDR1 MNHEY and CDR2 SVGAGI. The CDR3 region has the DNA TGTGCCAGCAAACAGAACACTGAAGCTTTCTTT. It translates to CASKQNTEAFF.

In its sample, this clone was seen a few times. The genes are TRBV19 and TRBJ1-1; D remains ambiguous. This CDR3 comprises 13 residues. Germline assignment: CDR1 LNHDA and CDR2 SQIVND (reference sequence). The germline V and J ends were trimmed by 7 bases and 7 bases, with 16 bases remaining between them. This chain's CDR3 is CASTTTRAVEAFF. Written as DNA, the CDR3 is TGTGCCAGTACCACAACCCGGGCCGTTGAAGCTTTCTTT.